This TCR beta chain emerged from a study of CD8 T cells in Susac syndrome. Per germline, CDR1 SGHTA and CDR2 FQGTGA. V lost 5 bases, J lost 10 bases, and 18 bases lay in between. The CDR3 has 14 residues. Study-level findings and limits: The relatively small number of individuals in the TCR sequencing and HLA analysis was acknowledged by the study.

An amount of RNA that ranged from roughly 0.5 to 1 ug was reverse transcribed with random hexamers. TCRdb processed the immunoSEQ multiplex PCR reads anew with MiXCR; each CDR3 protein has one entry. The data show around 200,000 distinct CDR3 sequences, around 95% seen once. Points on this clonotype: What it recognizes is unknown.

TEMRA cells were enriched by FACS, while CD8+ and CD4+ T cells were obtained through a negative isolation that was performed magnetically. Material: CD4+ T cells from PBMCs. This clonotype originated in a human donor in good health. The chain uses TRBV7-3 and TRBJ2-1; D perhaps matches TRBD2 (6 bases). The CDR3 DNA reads TGTGCCAGCAGCCCTTCCCACTCTAGCGACGAGCAGTTCTTC. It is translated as CASSPSHSSDEQFF. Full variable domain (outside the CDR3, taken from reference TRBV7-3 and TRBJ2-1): GAGVSQTPSNKVTEKGKYVELRCDPISGHTALYWYRQSLGQGPEFLIYFQGTGAADDSGLPNDRFFAVRPEGSVSTLKIQRTERGDSAVYLCASSPSHSSDEQFFGPGTRLTVL.